Sequencing of this TCR beta chain was carried out in a study of identical twins. TCRdb called the 5' RACE reads again in MiXCR, with one record for every CDR3 protein. The profile shows about 660,000 distinct CDR3 sequences, over 8.5% of them singletons. CDR1 is MNHEY and CDR2 is SMNVEV in the germline V gene (reference sequence). The CDR3 is made up of 14 amino acids. Trimming cost V 2 bases and J 13 bases, with 21 bases left between them. These data are also associated with another study on yellow fever vaccine responses in identical twins.

This TCR was sampled from a woman aged 18-29 years in good health. The chain employs TRBV27 and TRBJ2-7; weak D call: TRBD1 (6 bases). The sample comprised PBMCs. The CDR3 DNA reads TGTGCCAGCAGTTTAGAGGGACAACCCTCGAGATGCTACTTC. Amino acid sequence: CASSLEGQPSRCYF.